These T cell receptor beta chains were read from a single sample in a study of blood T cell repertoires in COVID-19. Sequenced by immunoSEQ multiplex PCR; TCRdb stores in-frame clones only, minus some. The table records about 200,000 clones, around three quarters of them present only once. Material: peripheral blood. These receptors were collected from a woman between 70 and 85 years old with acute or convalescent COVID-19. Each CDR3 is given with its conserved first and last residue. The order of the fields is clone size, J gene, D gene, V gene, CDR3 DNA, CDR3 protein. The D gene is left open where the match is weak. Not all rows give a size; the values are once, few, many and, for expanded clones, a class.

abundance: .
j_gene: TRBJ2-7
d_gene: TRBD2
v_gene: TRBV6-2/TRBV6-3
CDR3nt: TGTGCCAGCAGTTACAGTCTAGCGGTCTCCTACGAGCAGTACTTC
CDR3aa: CASSYSLAVSYEQYF

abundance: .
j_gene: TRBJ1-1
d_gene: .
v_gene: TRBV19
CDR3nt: TGTGCCAGTAGTCCCTTAGGGGAGGGTGAAGCTTTCTTT
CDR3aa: CASSPLGEGEAFF

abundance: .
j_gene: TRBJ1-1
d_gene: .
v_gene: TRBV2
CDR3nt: TGTGCCAGCAACGTGGGCGGGACCCGAGTCGGAAAAGCTTTCTTT
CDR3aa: CASNVGGTRVGKAFF

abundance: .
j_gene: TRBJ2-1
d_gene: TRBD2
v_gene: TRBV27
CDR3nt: TGTGCCAGCAGTCCCACACTAGCGGGAGGCGCCAATGAGCAGTTCTTC
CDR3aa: CASSPTLAGGANEQFF

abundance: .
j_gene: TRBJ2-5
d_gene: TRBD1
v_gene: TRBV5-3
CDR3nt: TGTGCCAGAAAAACTGGACAGGGGTGTGAGGGAGAGACCCAGTACTTC
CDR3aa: CARKTGQGCEGETQYF

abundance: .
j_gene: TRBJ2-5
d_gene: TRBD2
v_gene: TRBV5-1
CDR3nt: TGCGCCAGCAGCTTGTCTGCCGTGAGGGCTAGCGGACAAGAGACCCAGTACTTC
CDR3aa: CASSLSAVRASGQETQYF

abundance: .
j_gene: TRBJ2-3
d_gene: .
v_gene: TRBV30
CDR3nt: TGTGCCTGGAGTGTACTGGGGGGGGCGCGGATGAGCACAGATACGCAGTATTTT
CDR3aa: CAWSVLGGARMSTDTQYF

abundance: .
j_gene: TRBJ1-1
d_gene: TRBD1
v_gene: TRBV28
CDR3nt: TGTGCCAGCAGTTTGTCGCAGGGGGCGGCTGAAGCTTTCTTT
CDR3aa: CASSLSQGAAEAFF

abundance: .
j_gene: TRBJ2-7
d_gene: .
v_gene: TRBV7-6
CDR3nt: TGTGCCAGCAGCTCAGGGCCCTACGAGCAGTACTTC
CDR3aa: CASSSGPYEQYF

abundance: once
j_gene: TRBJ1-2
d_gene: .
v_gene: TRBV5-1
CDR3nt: TGCGCCAGCAGCCCCCGGGTACCCGGGGACTATGGCTACACCTTC
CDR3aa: CASSPRVPGDYGYTF

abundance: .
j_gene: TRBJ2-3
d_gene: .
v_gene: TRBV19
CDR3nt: TGTGCCAGTAGTATAAGGGGGGGTTTTGTGAGACCAGATACGCAGTATTTT
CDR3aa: CASSIRGGFVRPDTQYF

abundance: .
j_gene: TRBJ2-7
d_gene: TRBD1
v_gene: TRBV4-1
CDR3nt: TGCGCCAGCAGCCCGCCGGGACAGGGGTCCTACGAGCAGTACTTC
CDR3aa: CASSPPGQGSYEQYF

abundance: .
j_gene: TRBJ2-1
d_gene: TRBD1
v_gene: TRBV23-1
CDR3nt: TGCGCCAGCACCCCAGGGGGCGCTGGCAATGAGCAGTTCTTC
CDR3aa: CASTPGGAGNEQFF

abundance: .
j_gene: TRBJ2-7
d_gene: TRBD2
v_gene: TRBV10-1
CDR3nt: TGCGCCAGCAGTGGTTTGGCTAGCGGGAGCTACGAGCAGTACTTC
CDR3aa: CASSGLASGSYEQYF

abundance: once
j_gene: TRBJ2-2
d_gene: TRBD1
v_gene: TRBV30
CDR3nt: TGTGCCTGGATGTCCGGGGGGACAGGGTCGCTCGTGAAAAGCGCCGGGGAGCTGTTTTTT
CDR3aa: CAWMSGGTGSLVKSAGELFF

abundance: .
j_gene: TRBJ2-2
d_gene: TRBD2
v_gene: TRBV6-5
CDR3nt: TGTGCCACCCGGGGACTAGCGGAGACCGGGGAGCTGTTTTTT
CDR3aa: CATRGLAETGELFF

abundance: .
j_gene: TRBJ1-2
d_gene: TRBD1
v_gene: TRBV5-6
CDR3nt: TGTGCCAGCAGCGGGGGACAGGGGGCGAAGTCGGTCTATGGCTACACCTTC
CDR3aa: CASSGGQGAKSVYGYTF

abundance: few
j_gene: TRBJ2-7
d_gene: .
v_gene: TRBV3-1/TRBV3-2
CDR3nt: TGTGCCAGCAGCCCCCACCGGGCTAGCGTTAAGTTAGAGCAGTACTTC
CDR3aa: CASSPHRASVKLEQYF

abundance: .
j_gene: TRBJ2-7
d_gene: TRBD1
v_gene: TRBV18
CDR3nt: TGTGCCAGCTCACTCGGGACAGGCCTCTCCTACGAGCAGTACTTC
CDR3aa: CASSLGTGLSYEQYF

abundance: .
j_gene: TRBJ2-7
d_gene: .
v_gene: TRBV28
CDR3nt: TGTGCCAGCAGTACCTTTAGACTATCGGCCTACGAGCAGTACTTC
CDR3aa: CASSTFRLSAYEQYF

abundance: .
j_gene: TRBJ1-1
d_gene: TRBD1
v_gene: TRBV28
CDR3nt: TGTGCCAGCAGTCGACCGGGACAGGGGGGCACTGAAGCTTTCTTT
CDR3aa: CASSRPGQGGTEAFF

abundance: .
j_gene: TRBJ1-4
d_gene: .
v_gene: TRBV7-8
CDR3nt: TGTGCCAGCAGCTTAGATACAGGGATGGGTGAAAAACTGTTTTTT
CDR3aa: CASSLDTGMGEKLFF

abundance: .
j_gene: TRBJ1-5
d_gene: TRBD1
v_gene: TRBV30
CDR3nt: TGTGCCTGGAGTGATCAGGGGGACCAGCCCCAGCATTTT
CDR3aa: CAWSDQGDQPQHF

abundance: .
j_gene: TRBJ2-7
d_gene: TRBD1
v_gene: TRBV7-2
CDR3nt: TGTGCCAGCAGCTTAGCTAGGGGGCAACTCTCCTACGAGCAGTACTTC
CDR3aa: CASSLARGQLSYEQYF

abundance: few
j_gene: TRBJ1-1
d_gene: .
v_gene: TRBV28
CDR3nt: TGTGCCAGCAGCCTCCGTGACGGGGAAGCTTTCTTT
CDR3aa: CASSLRDGEAFF

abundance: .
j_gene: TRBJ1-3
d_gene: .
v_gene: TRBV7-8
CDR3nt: TGTGCCAGCAGTACCAGGTTAGGAAACACCATATATTTT
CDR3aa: CASSTRLGNTIYF

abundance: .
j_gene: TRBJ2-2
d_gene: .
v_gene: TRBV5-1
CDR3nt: TGCGCCAGCAGCTTGGGGTTGTCAGTTTACGGGGAGCTGTTTTTT
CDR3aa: CASSLGLSVYGELFF

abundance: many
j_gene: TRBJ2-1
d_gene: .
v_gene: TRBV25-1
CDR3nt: TGTGCCAGCAGTGAATTAGGAGGGACCGACAATGAGCAGTTCTTC
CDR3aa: CASSELGGTDNEQFF

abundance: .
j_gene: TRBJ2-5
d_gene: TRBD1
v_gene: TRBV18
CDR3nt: TGTGCCAGCTCCCCGTTAGGGACAGGGAGAGAGACCCAGTACTTC
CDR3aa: CASSPLGTGRETQYF

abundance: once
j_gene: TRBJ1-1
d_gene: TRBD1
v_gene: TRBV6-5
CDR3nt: TGTGCCAGCAGTCCGACAGGGGCCACAAGTGCTTTCTTT
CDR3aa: CASSPTGATSAFF

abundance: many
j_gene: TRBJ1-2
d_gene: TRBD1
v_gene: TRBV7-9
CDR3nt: TGTGCCAGCAGCCCGCGGGGACAGATCTACACCTTC
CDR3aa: CASSPRGQIYTF

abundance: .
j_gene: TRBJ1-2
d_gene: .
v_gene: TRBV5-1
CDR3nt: TGCGCCAGCAGCTCCGGAGGGGACTCAAGCTACACCTTC
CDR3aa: CASSSGGDSSYTF

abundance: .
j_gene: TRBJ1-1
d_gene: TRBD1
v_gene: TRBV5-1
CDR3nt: TGCGCCAGCAGCTTCCAGGGGGCGGAGGGCACTGAAGCTTTCTTT
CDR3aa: CASSFQGAEGTEAFF

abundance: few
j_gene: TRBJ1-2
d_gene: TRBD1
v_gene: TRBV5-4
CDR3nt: TGTGCCAGCAGCTCAGGGACAGACACTAACTATGGCTACACCTTC
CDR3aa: CASSSGTDTNYGYTF

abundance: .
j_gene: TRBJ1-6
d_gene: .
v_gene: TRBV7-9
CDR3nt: TGTGCCAGCAGCTTGGACAAAGATAATTCACCCCTCCACTTT
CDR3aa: CASSLDKDNSPLHF

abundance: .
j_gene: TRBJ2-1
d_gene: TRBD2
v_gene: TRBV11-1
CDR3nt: TGTGCCAGCAGCGTTAGCGGGAGCGCCTCCTACAATGAGCAGTTCTTC
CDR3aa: CASSVSGSASYNEQFF

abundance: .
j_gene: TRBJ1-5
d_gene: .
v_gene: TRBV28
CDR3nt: TGTGCCAGCAGTTTTGGATCCCCCGCAGCCCCAGCGGATTTT
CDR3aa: CASSFGSPAAPADF

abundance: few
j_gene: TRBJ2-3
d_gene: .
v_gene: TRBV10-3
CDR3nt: TGTGCCATCAGTGTAGGCGGTAACACAGATACGCAGTATTTT
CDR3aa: CAISVGGNTDTQYF

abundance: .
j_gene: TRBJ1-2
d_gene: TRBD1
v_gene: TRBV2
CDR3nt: TGTGCCAGCAGCCCCGGACAGGGGCTGGTAGCTAACTATGGCTACACCTTC
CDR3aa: CASSPGQGLVANYGYTF

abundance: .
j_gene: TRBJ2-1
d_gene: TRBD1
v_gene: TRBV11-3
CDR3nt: TGTGCCAGCAGCTCGACCGGGACAGGGAGGAAGAGTGAGCAGTTCTTC
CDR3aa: CASSSTGTGRKSEQFF

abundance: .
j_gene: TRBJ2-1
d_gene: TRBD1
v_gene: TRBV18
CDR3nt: TGTGCCAGCTCACCACCGGACAGGGCTGATGTCAATGAGCAGTTCTTC
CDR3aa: CASSPPDRADVNEQFF

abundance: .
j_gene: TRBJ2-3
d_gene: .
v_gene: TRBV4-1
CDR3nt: TGCGCCAGCAGCCAGAGGCCAGATACGCAGTATTTT
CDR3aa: CASSQRPDTQYF

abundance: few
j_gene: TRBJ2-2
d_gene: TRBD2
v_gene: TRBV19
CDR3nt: TGTGCCAGTAGTACCTCGGGGGGCACCGGGGAGCTGTTTTTT
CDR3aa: CASSTSGGTGELFF

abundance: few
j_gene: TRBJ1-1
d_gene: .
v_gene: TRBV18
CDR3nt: TGTGCCAGCTCACCAGACAGTGGGAACACTGAAGCTTTCTTT
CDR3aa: CASSPDSGNTEAFF

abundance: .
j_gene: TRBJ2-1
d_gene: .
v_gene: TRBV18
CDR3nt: TGTGCCAGCTCACCATTCGACAGCCACAATGAGCAGTTCTTC
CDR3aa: CASSPFDSHNEQFF

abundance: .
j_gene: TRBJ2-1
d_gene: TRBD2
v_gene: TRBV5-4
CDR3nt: TGTGCCAGCAGCATCCGGGACTACTATGAGCAGTTCTTC
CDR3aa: CASSIRDYYEQFF

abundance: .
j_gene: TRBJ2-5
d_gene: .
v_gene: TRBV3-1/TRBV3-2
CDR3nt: TGTGCCAGTCGAGGAACGGAGACCCAGTACTTC
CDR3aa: CASRGTETQYF

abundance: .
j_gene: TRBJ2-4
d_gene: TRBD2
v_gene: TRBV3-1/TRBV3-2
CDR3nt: TGTGCCAGCAGCCAAGTGGGACTAGCGGGGAACATTCAGTACTTC
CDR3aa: CASSQVGLAGNIQYF

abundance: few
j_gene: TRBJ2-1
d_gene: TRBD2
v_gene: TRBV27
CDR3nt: TGTGCCAGCAGCCCACGGGAACGACTAGCGGGGGCCTACAATGAGCAGTTCTTC
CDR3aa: CASSPRERLAGAYNEQFF

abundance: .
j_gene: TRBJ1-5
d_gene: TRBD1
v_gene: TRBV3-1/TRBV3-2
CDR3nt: TGTGCCAGCAGCCAAGGGACAGGGGATCAGCCCCAGCATTTT
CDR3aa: CASSQGTGDQPQHF

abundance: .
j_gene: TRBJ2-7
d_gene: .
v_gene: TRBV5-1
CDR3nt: TGCGCCAGCAGGTCCGGTTCCTACGAGCAGTACTTC
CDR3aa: CASRSGSYEQYF

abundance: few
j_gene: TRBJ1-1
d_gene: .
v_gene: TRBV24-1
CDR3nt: TGTGCCACCAGTGATTCAGCACAGGGCGCTTCGAGCACTGAAGCTTTCTTT
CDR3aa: CATSDSAQGASSTEAFF

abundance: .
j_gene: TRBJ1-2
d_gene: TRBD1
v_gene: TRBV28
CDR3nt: TGTGCCAATCGACCCGGGACAGGGGACTATGGCTACACCTTC
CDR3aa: CANRPGTGDYGYTF

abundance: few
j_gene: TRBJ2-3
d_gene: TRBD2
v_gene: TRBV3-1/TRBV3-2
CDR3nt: TGTGCCAGCAAACTAGCGGGAGGTGGTACAGATACGCAGTATTTT
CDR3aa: CASKLAGGGTDTQYF

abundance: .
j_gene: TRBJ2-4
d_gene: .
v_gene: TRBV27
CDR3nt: TGTGCCAGTACCCCGTTGGGTGAGGGTATTCAGTACTTC
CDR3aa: CASTPLGEGIQYF